Listed below are T cell receptor beta chains from one sample, sequenced in a study of T cells in severe cutaneous drug reactions. TCRdb derives one entry per CDR3 protein from the multiplex PCR reads, leaving out DNA. With roughly 1,600 distinct CDR3 sequences in the sample, the ten largest clones hold approximately 15%. Sequences were obtained from PBMCs. Receptors were obtained from a human donor with Stevens-Johnson syndrome, a severe cutaneous drug reaction. Each CDR3 is given with its conserved first and last residue. Each record gives: V gene, J gene, clone size, CDR3 protein. Size is omitted from some rows. Given values are once, few, many or a class for expanded clones.

v_gene: TRBV2
j_gene: TRBJ2-1
abundance: medium-sized
CDR3aa: CASSGLAGGPHEQFF

v_gene: TRBV7-9
j_gene: TRBJ1-2
abundance: medium-sized
CDR3aa: CASSPSSGDVGYTF

v_gene: TRBV7-2
j_gene: TRBJ2-7
abundance: .
CDR3aa: CASSLGRGLLGDEQYF

v_gene: TRBV28
j_gene: TRBJ2-7
abundance: large
CDR3aa: CASSLTGVYEQYF

v_gene: TRBV2
j_gene: TRBJ2-3
abundance: medium-sized
CDR3aa: CASSGGRTDTQYF

v_gene: TRBV19
j_gene: TRBJ2-2
abundance: medium-sized
CDR3aa: CASSNYRGPSPGELFF

v_gene: TRBV11-1
j_gene: TRBJ1-1
abundance: medium-sized
CDR3aa: CASSLEGEAFF

v_gene: TRBV27
j_gene: TRBJ2-2
abundance: medium-sized
CDR3aa: CASSTRLWGALTGELFF

v_gene: TRBV5-5
j_gene: TRBJ2-7
abundance: .
CDR3aa: CASSFVVGFYEQYF

v_gene: TRBV28
j_gene: TRBJ1-5
abundance: medium-sized
CDR3aa: CASSFYSQGPQHF

v_gene: TRBV28
j_gene: TRBJ2-7
abundance: medium-sized
CDR3aa: CASSQGLQGHEQYF

v_gene: TRBV7-4
j_gene: TRBJ1-5
abundance: large
CDR3aa: CASSSRQSSINSNQPQHF

v_gene: TRBV28
j_gene: TRBJ2-7
abundance: medium-sized
CDR3aa: CASSSGQGRNEQYF